This record concerns one T cell receptor beta chain sequence. Antigen: not known. When sampled, the donors appeared nominally healthy, though they likely had unrecorded immune exposures. The CDR3 length is 15 residues. Germline V gene data show CDR1 as MNHEY and CDR2 as SMNVEV (reference sequence). The germline V and J ends were trimmed by 10 bases and 5 bases, with 22 bases remaining between them. PCR amplification relied on 60 Vbeta primers (plus 13 Jbeta primers). Method: immunoSEQ multiplex PCR; TCRdb's copy keeps in-frame clones and lacks some. Of fewer than 200,000 clones in the sample, approximately 80% were seen once. This record belongs to a study of cytomegalovirus exposure and HLA in healthy donors. Whole-study findings and limits: As a later analysis showed, a missense DCLRE1C variant was linked to trimming of TCR beta V- and J-genes. There were reportedly fewer N-insertions in an Asian-associated ancestry cluster than the roughly 670-donor mean, in a later analysis. According to an earlier analysis, most TCR beta V segments yielded productive rearrangements about 90% or about 30% of the time.

The sequencing input was PBMCs. The clonotype was recovered from a woman in her 30s in good health and CMV-seronegative. The chain recombines TRBV27 with TRBJ2-3; D might be TRBD1 (6 bases). The CDR3 region has the DNA TGTGCCATGCCGATAGGACAGACGTCGAGAGATACGCAGTATTTT. Amino acid sequence: CAMPIGQTSRDTQYF.